This T cell receptor (beta chain) stems from a study of patients and donors after allogeneic stem cell transplantation. The sample holds many counts of this clonotype. This CDR3 region has 18 residues. In germline, CDR1 is MNHEY, CDR2 SMNVEV (reference sequence). V lost 3 bases, J lost 5 bases, and 9 bases stayed unmatched. TCRdb reprocessed the RT-PCR reads via MiXCR and lists one record per CDR3 protein. The sample holds approximately 20,000 distinct CDR3 sequences, 4.9% seen once. Sequenced: blood, either unsorted or a sorted T cell fraction (not recorded which). This sequence joins TRBV27 and TRBJ2-3, with 15 positions matching TRBD2. This receptor was taken from a human donor who was either an allogeneic HSCT recipient or a stem cell or donor lymphocyte infusion donor (not recorded which). It is not recorded whose cells these are; they may come from a transplant donor. The DNA for the CDR3 is TGTGCCAGCAGTTTTTGGACTAGCGGGAGGGCCCGAGGAGATACGCAGTATTTT. Residues: CASSFWTSGRARGDTQYF.